This TCR beta chain was recovered during a study of T cells after yellow fever vaccination. The table lists this clonotype with a few counts. Its antigen is unknown. The CDR3 is 15 amino acids. The germline V and J ends were trimmed by 3 bases and 5 bases, with 14 bases remaining between them. Study-level results: Weaker in magnitude, the secondary response showed a faster peak on day 5 versus 15. Although most clonotypes did not, a small share appeared in both CD4 and CD8 compartments.

Universal primer sites and UMIs were introduced during 5'RACE template-switching synthesis of TCR cDNA. Via MiXCR, TCRdb re-called the 5' RACE reads, giving one row per CDR3 protein. The repertoire holds some 420,000 distinct CDR3 sequences, around 20% seen once, with over 15% in the top ten. This clonotype was obtained from a man aged 18 to 29 who received the YFV17D yellow fever vaccine. This chain uses TRBV12-3 or TRBV12-4 with TRBJ1-5, with D possibly being TRBD1 (6 bases). Sequenced here: PBMCs, sampled before the yellow fever booster vaccination. The CDR3 bases are TGTGCCAGCAGTTTGGATTGGGCAGGGGATCAGCCCCAGCATTTT. Its protein is CASSLDWAGDQPQHF.